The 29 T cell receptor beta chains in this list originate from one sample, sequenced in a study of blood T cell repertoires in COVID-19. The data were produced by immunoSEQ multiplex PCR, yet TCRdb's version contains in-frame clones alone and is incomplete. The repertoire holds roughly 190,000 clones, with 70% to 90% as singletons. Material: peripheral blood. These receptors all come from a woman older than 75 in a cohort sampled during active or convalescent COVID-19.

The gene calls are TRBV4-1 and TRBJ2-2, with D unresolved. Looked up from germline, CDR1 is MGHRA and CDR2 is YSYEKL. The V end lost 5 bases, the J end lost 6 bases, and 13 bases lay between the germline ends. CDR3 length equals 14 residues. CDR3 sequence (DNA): TGCGCCAGCAGCTTTGGTCGGGTTTCCGGGGAGCTGTTTTTT. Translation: CASSFGRVSGELFF.

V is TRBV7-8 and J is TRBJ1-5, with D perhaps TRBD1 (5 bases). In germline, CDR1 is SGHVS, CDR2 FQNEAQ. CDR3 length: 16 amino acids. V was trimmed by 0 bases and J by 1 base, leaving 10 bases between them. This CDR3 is CASSLAGGTSNQPQHF. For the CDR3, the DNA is TGTGCCAGCAGCTTAGCGGGAGGGACGAGCAATCAGCCCCAGCATTTT.

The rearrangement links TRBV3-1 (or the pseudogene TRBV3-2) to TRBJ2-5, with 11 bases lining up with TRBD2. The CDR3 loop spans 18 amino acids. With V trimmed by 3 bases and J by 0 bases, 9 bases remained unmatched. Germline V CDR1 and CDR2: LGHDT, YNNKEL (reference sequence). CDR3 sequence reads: CASSQFLVAGGNQETQYF. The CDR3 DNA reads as TGTGCCAGCAGCCAGTTTCTAGTAGCGGGGGGGAACCAAGAGACCCAGTACTTC.

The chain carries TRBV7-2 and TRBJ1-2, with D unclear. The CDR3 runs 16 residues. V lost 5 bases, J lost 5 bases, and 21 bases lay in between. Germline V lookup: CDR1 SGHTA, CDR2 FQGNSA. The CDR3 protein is CASSLPGSGGIYGYTF. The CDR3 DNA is TGTGCCAGCAGCCTCCCCGGGTCGGGAGGCATATATGGCTACACCTTC.

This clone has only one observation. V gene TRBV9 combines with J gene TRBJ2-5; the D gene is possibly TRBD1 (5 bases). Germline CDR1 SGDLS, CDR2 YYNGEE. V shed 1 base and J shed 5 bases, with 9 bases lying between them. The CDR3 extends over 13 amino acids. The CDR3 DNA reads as TGTGCCAGCAGCGTAAGCCCAGGGGAGACCCAGTACTTC. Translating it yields CASSVSPGETQYF.

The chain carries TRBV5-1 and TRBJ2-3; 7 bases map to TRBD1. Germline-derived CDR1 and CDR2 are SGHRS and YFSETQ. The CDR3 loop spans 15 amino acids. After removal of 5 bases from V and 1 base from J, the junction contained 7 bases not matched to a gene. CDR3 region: CASRAGTARTDTQYF. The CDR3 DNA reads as TGCGCCAGCAGAGCCGGGACAGCCCGCACAGATACGCAGTATTTT.

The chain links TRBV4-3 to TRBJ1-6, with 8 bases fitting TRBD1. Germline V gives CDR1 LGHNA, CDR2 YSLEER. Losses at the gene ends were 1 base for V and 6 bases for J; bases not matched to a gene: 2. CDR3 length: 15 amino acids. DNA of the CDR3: TGCGCCAGCAGCCAAGGACAGGGGATTAATTCACCCCTCCACTTT. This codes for CASSQGQGINSPLHF.

In DNA, the CDR3 is TGTGCCAGCAGGCCAGGACTAGCTCATACGCAGTATTTT. Its translation: CASRPGLAHTQYF. The V call is TRBV27, the J call TRBJ2-3; TRBD2 aligns across 8 bases. The junction had 6 bases not matched to a gene; V was cut back by 6 bases and J by 7 bases. This CDR3 contains 13 residues. CDR1 is MNHEY and CDR2 is SMNVEV in the germline V gene (reference sequence).

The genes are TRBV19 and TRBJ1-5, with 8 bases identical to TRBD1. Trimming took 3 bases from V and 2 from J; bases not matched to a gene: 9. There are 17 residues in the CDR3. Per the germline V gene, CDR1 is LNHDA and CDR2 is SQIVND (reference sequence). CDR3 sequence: CASSIQQGARGNQPQHF. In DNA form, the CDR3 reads TGTGCCAGTAGTATCCAGCAGGGGGCGCGGGGCAATCAGCCCCAGCATTTT. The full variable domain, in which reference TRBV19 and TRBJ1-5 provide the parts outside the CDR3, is DGGITQSPKYLFRKEGQNVTLSCEQNLNHDAMYWYRQDPGQGLRLIYYSQIVNDFQKGDIAEGYSVSREKKESFPLTVTSAQKNPTAFYLCASSIQQGARGNQPQHFGDGTRLSIL.

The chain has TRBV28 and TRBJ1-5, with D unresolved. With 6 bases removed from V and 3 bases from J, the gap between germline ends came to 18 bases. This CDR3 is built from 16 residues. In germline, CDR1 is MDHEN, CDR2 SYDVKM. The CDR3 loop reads CASSLRATGNNQPQHF. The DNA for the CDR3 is TGTGCCAGCAGCCTCCGGGCCACGGGAAACAATCAGCCCCAGCATTTT.

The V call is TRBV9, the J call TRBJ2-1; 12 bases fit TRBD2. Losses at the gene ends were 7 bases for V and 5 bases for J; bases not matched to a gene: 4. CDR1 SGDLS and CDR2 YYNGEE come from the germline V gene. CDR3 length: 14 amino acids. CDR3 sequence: CASRTSGDHNEQFF. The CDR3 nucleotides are TGTGCCAGCCGGACTAGCGGGGACCACAATGAGCAGTTCTTC.

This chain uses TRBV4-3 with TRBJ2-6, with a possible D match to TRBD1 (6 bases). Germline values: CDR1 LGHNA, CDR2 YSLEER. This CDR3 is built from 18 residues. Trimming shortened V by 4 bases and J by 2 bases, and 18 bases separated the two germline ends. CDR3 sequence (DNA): TGCGCCAGCAGCCGGATACTGACAGGCCAGACTGGGGCCAACGTCCTGACTTTC. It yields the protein CASSRILTGQTGANVLTF.

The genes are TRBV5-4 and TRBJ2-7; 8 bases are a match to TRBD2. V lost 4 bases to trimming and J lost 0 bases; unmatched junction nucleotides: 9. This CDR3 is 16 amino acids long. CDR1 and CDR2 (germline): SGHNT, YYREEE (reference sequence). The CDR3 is CASSPGGGKSSYEQYF. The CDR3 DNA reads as TGTGCCAGCAGCCCGGGGGGGGGTAAAAGCTCCTACGAGCAGTACTTC.

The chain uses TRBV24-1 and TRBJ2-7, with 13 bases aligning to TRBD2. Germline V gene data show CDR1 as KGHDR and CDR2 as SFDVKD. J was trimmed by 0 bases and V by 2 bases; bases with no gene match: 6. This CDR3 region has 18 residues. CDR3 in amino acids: CATSDSTSGRPSSYEQYV. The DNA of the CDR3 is TGTGCCACCAGTGATTCGACTAGCGGGAGGCCCAGCTCCTACGAGCAGTACGTC.

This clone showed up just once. This CDR3 is CASSLGQGGEKLFF. Written as DNA, the CDR3 is TGTGCCAGCAGCTTAGGACAGGGGGGTGAAAAACTGTTTTTT. The V call is TRBV5-4, the J call TRBJ1-4; TRBD1 matches at 10 bases. There are 14 residues in the CDR3. The junction had 2 bases not matched to a gene; V was cut back by 2 bases and J by 7 bases. The germline CDR1 and CDR2 sequences are SGHNT and YYREEE (reference sequence). Looking up the rest from reference TRBV5-4 and TRBJ1-4 gives the full variable domain: ETGVTQSPTHLIKTRGQQVTLRCSSQSGHNTVSWYQQALGQGPQFIFQYYREEENGRGNFPPRFSGLQFPNYSSELNVNALELDDSALYLCASSLGQGGEKLFFGSGTQLSVL.

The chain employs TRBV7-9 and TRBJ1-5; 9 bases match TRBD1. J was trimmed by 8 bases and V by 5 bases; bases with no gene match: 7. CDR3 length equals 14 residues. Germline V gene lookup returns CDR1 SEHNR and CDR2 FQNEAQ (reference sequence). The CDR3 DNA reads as TGTGCCAGCAGCACGCTACAGGGGGCTAAGCCCCAGCATTTT. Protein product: CASSTLQGAKPQHF.

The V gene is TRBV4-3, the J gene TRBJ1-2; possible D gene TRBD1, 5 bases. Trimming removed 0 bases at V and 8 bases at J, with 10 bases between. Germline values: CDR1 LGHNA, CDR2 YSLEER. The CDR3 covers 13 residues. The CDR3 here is CASSQDGAAGYTF. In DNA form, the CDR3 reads TGCGCCAGCAGCCAAGATGGGGCAGCGGGCTACACCTTC.

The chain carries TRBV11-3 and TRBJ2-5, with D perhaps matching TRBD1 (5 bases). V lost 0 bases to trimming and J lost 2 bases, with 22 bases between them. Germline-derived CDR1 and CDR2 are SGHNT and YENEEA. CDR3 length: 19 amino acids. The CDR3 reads CASSLDTWGSQTSQETQYF. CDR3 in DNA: TGTGCCAGCAGCTTAGATACCTGGGGCAGCCAAACCTCTCAAGAGACCCAGTACTTC.

CDR3 DNA sequence: TGTGCCAGCAGTGAACAGGGTTCATCGCGCAACTATGGCTACACCTTC. Translation: CASSEQGSSRNYGYTF. The chain carries TRBV25-1 and TRBJ1-2, with D perhaps matching TRBD1 (5 bases). The CDR3 is 16 amino acids. Trimming left V 2 bases short and J 2 bases short, with 15 bases between. Germline loops: CDR1 MGHDK, CDR2 SYGVNS.

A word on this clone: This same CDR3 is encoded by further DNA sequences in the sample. The CDR3, as DNA: TGTGCCAGCAGTTTAGGCGGGGGGTATAATTCACCCCTCCACTTT. It codes for CASSLGGGYNSPLHF. The chain is built from TRBV27 and TRBJ1-6, with a possible D match to TRBD1 (5 bases). Trimming left V 2 bases short and J 4 bases short, with 9 bases between. CDR1 is MNHEY and CDR2 is SMNVEV in the germline V gene (reference sequence). The CDR3 runs to 15 residues.

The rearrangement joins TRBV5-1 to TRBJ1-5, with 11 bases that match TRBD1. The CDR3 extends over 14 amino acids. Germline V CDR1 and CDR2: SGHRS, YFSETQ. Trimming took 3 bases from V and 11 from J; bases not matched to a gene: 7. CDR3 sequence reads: CASSYGTGGETQHF. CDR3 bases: TGCGCCAGCAGCTATGGGACAGGGGGAGAGACCCAGCATTTT.

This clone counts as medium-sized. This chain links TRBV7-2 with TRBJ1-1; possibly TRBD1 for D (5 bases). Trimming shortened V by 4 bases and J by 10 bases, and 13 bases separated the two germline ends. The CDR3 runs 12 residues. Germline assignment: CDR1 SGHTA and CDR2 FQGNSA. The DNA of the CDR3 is TGTGCCAGCAGCTACGCAGGGCTGGGAGCTTTCTTT. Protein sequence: CASSYAGLGAFF.

CDR3 amino acids: CASSRTAHTDTQYF. The CDR3 DNA reads as TGTGCCAGCAGTAGGACAGCCCACACAGATACGCAGTATTTT. This chain uses TRBV2 with TRBJ2-3, with D possibly matching TRBD1 (6 bases). The CDR3 is 14 amino acids. Germline CDR1 reads SNHLY; CDR2 reads FYNNEI. The V and J ends lost 5 bases and 2 bases respectively, with 11 bases between them.

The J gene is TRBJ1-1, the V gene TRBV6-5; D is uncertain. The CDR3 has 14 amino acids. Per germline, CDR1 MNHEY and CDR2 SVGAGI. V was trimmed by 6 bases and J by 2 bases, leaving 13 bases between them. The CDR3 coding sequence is TGTGCCAGCAGCCTACCCGCTGTAAACACTGAAGCTTTCTTT. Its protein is CASSLPAVNTEAFF.

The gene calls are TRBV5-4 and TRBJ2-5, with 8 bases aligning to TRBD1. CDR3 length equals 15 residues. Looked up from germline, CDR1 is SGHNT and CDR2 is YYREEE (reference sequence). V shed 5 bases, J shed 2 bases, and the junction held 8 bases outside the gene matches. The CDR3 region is CASRHNRGAQETQYF. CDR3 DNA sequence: TGTGCCAGCAGACATAACAGGGGGGCACAAGAGACCCAGTACTTC.

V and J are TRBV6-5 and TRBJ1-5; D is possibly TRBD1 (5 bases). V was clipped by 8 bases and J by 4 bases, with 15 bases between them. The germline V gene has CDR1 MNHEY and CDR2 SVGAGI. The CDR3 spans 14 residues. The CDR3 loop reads CASGGGAGNQPQHF. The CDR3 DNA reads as TGTGCCAGCGGGGGAGGAGCGGGAAATCAGCCCCAGCATTTT.

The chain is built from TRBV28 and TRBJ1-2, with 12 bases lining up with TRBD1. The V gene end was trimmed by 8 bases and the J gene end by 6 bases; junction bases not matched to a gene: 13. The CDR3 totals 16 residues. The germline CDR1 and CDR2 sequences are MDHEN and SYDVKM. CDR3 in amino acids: CASSQQLGQGANGYTF. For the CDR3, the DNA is TGTGCCAGCTCTCAACAGTTGGGACAGGGGGCAAATGGCTACACCTTC.

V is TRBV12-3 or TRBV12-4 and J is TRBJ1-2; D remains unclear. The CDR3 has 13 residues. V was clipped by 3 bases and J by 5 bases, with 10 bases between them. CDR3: CASSLGRRYGYTF. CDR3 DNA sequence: TGTGCCAGCAGTTTGGGCAGGCGATATGGCTACACCTTC.

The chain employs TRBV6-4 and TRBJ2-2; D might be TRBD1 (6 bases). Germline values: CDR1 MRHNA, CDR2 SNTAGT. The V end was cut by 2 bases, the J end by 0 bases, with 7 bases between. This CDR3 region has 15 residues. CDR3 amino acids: CASSDGGSNTGELFF. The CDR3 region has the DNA TGTGCCAGCAGTGACGGGGGCTCGAACACCGGGGAGCTGTTTTTT.